A selection of T cell receptor beta chains follows, all from one sample in a study of a mutant IDH1 vaccine in newly diagnosed glioma. Method: immunoSEQ multiplex PCR; TCRdb's copy keeps in-frame clones and lacks some. The sample lists over 30,000 clones, 75% to 95% occurring once. Antigens of these TCRs are unknown. This material consisted of PBMCs, taken from a glioma patient whose treatment included an IDH1 peptide vaccine. These receptors originate from a woman between 35 and 50 years old with glioma. Both conserved end residues are part of each CDR3. The D gene is left open where the match is weak. Clone size is stated in some rows and not others, as once, few, many or a class when expanded.

size	length	D	V	J	DNA	CDR3
-	13	TRBD2	TRBV28	TRBJ2-3	TGTGCCAGCCTAACTAGCGGGGTAGATACGCAGTATTTT	CASLTSGVDTQYF
-	11	-	TRBV2	TRBJ1-2	TGTGCCAGCAGTTCCAGGGTTGGCTACACCTTC	CASSSRVGYTF
-	15	TRBD1	TRBV7-9	TRBJ1-5	TGTGCCAGCAGTTCTGACAGGGCCATCAATCAGCCCCAGCATTTT	CASSSDRAINQPQHF
few	15	-	TRBV5-1	TRBJ2-2	TGCGCCAGCAGCTTAATACAGGGGAACACCGGGGAGCTGTTTTTT	CASSLIQGNTGELFF
once	15	-	TRBV14	TRBJ2-6	TGTGCCAGCGGTAGACAGGTGGCTGGGGCCAACGTCCTGACTTTC	CASGRQVAGANVLTF
once	11	-	TRBV5-1	TRBJ2-5	TGCGCCAGCAGCTTTCAAGAGACCCAGTACTTC	CASSFQETQYF
-	16	-	TRBV28	TRBJ2-6	TGTGCCAGCAGCTTGGGACGGATCTCTGGGGCCAACGTCCTGACTTTC	CASSLGRISGANVLTF
-	14	-	TRBV7-8	TRBJ1-1	TGTGCCAGCAGCTTAGCAGGGTCAGGTACTGAAGCTTTCTTT	CASSLAGSGTEAFF
-	15	TRBD1	TRBV15	TRBJ2-7	TGTGCCACCAGCAGAGGTCAGACAGGGACCTACGAGCAGTACTTC	CATSRGQTGTYEQYF
-	18	TRBD1	TRBV4-2	TRBJ2-2	TGTGCCAGCAGCCACGCAAGAGGCCACAGGGGTTACACCGGGGAGCTGTTTTTT	CASSHARGHRGYTGELFF
-	16	-	TRBV4-2	TRBJ2-3	TGTGCCAGCAGCCAAGTTCAACAGCCAGGCACAGATACGCAGTATTTT	CASSQVQQPGTDTQYF
-	17	-	TRBV29-1	TRBJ2-7	TGCAGCCCCCGGGGGAGCAGGATCCAATCACTTGGGGACGAGCAGTACTTC	CSPRGSRIQSLGDEQYF
few	14	TRBD1	TRBV4-2	TRBJ1-4	TGTGCCAGCAGCAAGACAGGGTCCAATGAAAAACTGTTTTTT	CASSKTGSNEKLFF
-	14	-	TRBV11-1	TRBJ2-1	TGTGCCAGCAGCCCCGGCTGGAGTAACTATGAGCAGTTCTTC	CASSPGWSNYEQFF
-	17	-	TRBV15	TRBJ1-6	TGTGCCACCAGCAGACATCTTAGCGGCAGTATTACTTCACCCCTCCACTTT	CATSRHLSGSITSPLHF
-	14	-	TRBV5-1	TRBJ1-1	TGCGCCAGCAGCTTGGGGGCAGGACGGACTGAAGCTTTCTTT	CASSLGAGRTEAFF
-	14	TRBD1	TRBV10-3	TRBJ1-1	TGTGCCATCAGCTCGACAGGGTTGAACACTGAAGCTTTCTTT	CAISSTGLNTEAFF
few	12	-	TRBV29-1	TRBJ1-1	TGCAGCGTTCTAGGGGATGACACTGAAGCTTTCTTT	CSVLGDDTEAFF
-	14	-	TRBV28	TRBJ2-7	TGTGCCAGCAGTTCCGTCGAAAGCAGATTCGAGCAGTACTTC	CASSSVESRFEQYF
-	9	-	TRBV20-1	TRBJ2-5	TGCAGTGCTCCAGAGACCCAGTACTTC	CSAPETQYF
-	17	TRBD1	TRBV4-1	TRBJ2-2	TGCGCCAGCAGCCAAGAGTGGACAGGGGATGTAGCCGGGGAGCTGTTTTTT	CASSQEWTGDVAGELFF
-	13	-	TRBV6-5	TRBJ1-5	TGTGCCAGCAGTTCTAGGAGCAATCAGCCCCAGCATTTT	CASSSRSNQPQHF
-	12	-	TRBV4-1	TRBJ2-7	TGCGCCAGCAGCCATCCTAGTCGAGAGCAGTACTTC	CASSHPSREQYF
-	14	-	TRBV7-2	TRBJ2-1	TGTGCCAGCAGCTTAGTTTGGGGCTACAATGAGCAGTTCTTC	CASSLVWGYNEQFF
-	12	TRBD2	TRBV7-8	TRBJ2-1	TGTGCCAGCAGCAGACTAGCGGGGGATCGGTTCTTC	CASSRLAGDRFF
-	14	-	TRBV6-5	TRBJ1-4	TGTGCCAGCAGCCGTGGGGGGGCTAATGAAAAACTGTTTTTT	CASSRGGANEKLFF
-	14	-	TRBV5-8	TRBJ1-2	TGTGCCAGCAGCTTGGTAGGGGTCCTCTGGGGCTACACCTTC	CASSLVGVLWGYTF
-	15	TRBD2	TRBV9	TRBJ2-3	TGTGCCAGCAGCGTAGGACTAGCGGGTACAGATACGCAGTATTTT	CASSVGLAGTDTQYF
-	15	-	TRBV7-2	TRBJ2-1	TGTGCCAGCAGCTTAGCCGACCGAAGAGGAAATGAGCAGTTCTTC	CASSLADRRGNEQFF
once	16	TRBD1	TRBV5-1	TRBJ2-7	TGCGCCAGCAGCTTGTCCCCGGACAGGGGGGGCTACGAGCAGTACTTC	CASSLSPDRGGYEQYF
-	14	-	TRBV4-1	TRBJ1-1	TGCGCCAGCAAGGCCTGGGGACGGAACACTGAAGCTTTCTTT	CASKAWGRNTEAFF
-	17	-	TRBV25-1	TRBJ2-1	TGTGCCAGCAGTGAATTTGGCAGGGGGGTATCCTACAATGAGCAGTTCTTC	CASSEFGRGVSYNEQFF
-	15	TRBD1	TRBV5-1	TRBJ1-5	TGCGCCAGCAGCTTGGAGGGACAGAACAATCAGCCCCAGCATTTT	CASSLEGQNNQPQHF
-	15	TRBD1	TRBV7-9	TRBJ2-5	TGTGCCAGCAGCTACTACGGACAGGGGACGGAGACCCAGTACTTC	CASSYYGQGTETQYF
-	15	TRBD2	TRBV7-2	TRBJ2-7	TGTGCCAGCAGCTTAGAGTCGGGGGGGCCATACGAGCAGTACTTC	CASSLESGGPYEQYF
once	16	-	TRBV2	TRBJ2-7	TGTGCCAGCAGTGAAAGGGGCTACCTAACCGCCTACGAGCAGTACTTC	CASSERGYLTAYEQYF
-	15	TRBD2	TRBV19	TRBJ2-6	TGTGCCAGTAGTGTCGGGAGGACTGGGGCCAACGTCCTGACTTTC	CASSVGRTGANVLTF
-	15	TRBD1	TRBV6-5	TRBJ2-3	TGTGCCAGCAGTATACGACAGGGGACCACAGATACGCAGTATTTT	CASSIRQGTTDTQYF
-	11	TRBD1	TRBV6-5	TRBJ1-1	TGTGCCAGCAGTCGGACAGGCGAAGCTTTCTTT	CASSRTGEAFF
-	16	-	TRBV4-1	TRBJ1-3	TGCGCCAGCAGCCAAGATGGGAGGGGGTCTGGAAACACCATATATTTT	CASSQDGRGSGNTIYF
-	13	-	TRBV19	TRBJ2-7	TGTGCCAGTAGTCCGGGGAAAACCTACGAGCAGTACTTC	CASSPGKTYEQYF
-	17	-	TRBV19	TRBJ2-2	TGTGCCAGTAGTATAGACCGGGGAGCTACGAACACCGGGGAGCTGTTTTTT	CASSIDRGATNTGELFF
-	14	TRBD1	TRBV6-1	TRBJ1-1	TGTGCCAGCAGTGGACAGGGGGCAGGGACTGAAGCTTTCTTT	CASSGQGAGTEAFF
-	14	TRBD1	TRBV7-9	TRBJ1-6	TGTGCCAGCAGCTCGGGACAGGGCAGCTCACCCCTCCACTTT	CASSSGQGSSPLHF
-	16	-	TRBV10-2	TRBJ1-4	TGCGCCAGCAGCCAGACGACGATTACAACTAATGAAAAACTGTTTTTT	CASSQTTITTNEKLFF
-	19	-	TRBV15	TRBJ1-6	TGTGCCACCAGCAGAGATCGGGGGACCCCAAGGTCCTATAATTCACCCCTCCACTTT	CATSRDRGTPRSYNSPLHF
-	16	TRBD2	TRBV7-9	TRBJ2-7	TGTGCCAGCAGCTTAGTAAGCGGGGGAGGGCTCTACGAGCAGTACTTC	CASSLVSGGGLYEQYF
-	14	-	TRBV6-5	TRBJ2-7	TGTGCCAGCAGAACGTGGGGGGCGATGGACGAGCAGTACTTC	CASRTWGAMDEQYF
-	15	-	TRBV6-6	TRBJ1-5	TGTGCCAGCAGTGGGACGGAATCTGGCAATCAGCCCCAGCATTTT	CASSGTESGNQPQHF
-	16	TRBD1	TRBV4-2	TRBJ1-2	TGTGCCAGCAGCCAAGATGGAGGGGGCGGCGATTATGGCTACACCTTC	CASSQDGGGGDYGYTF
-	15	TRBD1	TRBV7-9	TRBJ1-6	TGTGCCAGCAGCTTAGAGGGACAGGGGCGATCACCCCTCCACTTT	CASSLEGQGRSPLHF
-	14	-	TRBV19	TRBJ2-2	TGTGCCAGTAGTATCTGGGATTTCACCGGGGAGCTGTTTTTT	CASSIWDFTGELFF
-	16	-	TRBV4-3	TRBJ2-3	TGCGCCAGCAGCCAAGAGTCATGGACTCTCGGGGATACGCAGTATTTT	CASSQESWTLGDTQYF
-	16	-	TRBV2	TRBJ1-1	TGTGCCAGCAGCACACACGGGGGGCAGGCTTACACTGAAGCTTTCTTT	CASSTHGGQAYTEAFF
-	15	-	TRBV2	TRBJ2-1	TGTGCCAGCAGTGTTCGTAGCGGTTCGTACAATGAGCAGTTCTTC	CASSVRSGSYNEQFF
-	14	-	TRBV27	TRBJ1-3	TGTGCCAGCAGCAGCCGGGTGTCTGGAAACACCATATATTTT	CASSSRVSGNTIYF
-	14	TRBD1	TRBV6-5	TRBJ1-5	TGTGCCAGCAGCGGGACAGGAGGGGGTCAGCCCCAGCATTTT	CASSGTGGGQPQHF
-	15	TRBD2	TRBV7-9	TRBJ2-1	TGTGCCAGCAGCCCCCCGGGGGGGTCCTACAATGAGCAGTTCTTC	CASSPPGGSYNEQFF
-	18	-	TRBV4-3	TRBJ1-3	TGCGCCAGCAGCCAAGATCTTTTTCGCAGTGGTCCCGGAAACACCATATATTTT	CASSQDLFRSGPGNTIYF